The 17 T cell receptor beta chains in this list originate from one sample, sequenced in a study of T cells in Graves' hyperthyroidism and ophthalmopathy (dated by TCRdb to between 2018 and 2021). Library prep was done by multiplex PCR. The instrument given in TCRdb is Illumina HiSeq 2000. Amplification of TCR beta CDR3 regions was carried out from RNA transcripts. The TCR CDR3 was subjected to a first round of RT-PCR using the HTBI primer set and the Qiagen OneStep RT-PCR kit. TCRdb's own reprocessing of the public reads used fastp at Q25 and MiXCR and kept productive beta chains. Each entry merges the rows of one CDR3 protein and shows their most common DNA and genes. This sample lists a few hundred thousand distinct CDR3 sequences; roughly an eighth were detected once. 5% to 6% of the sample lies in the top ten. Input material: blood. The receptors here all came from a woman aged 18-29 years with Graves' hyperthyroidism.

This clonotype was seen only a few times. The chain combines TRBV9 with TRBJ2-1, with D maybe TRBD2 (6 bases). Trimming removed 4 bases at V and 5 bases at J, with 22 bases between. This CDR3 is 17 amino acids long. The germline V gene has CDR1 SGDLS and CDR2 YYNGEE. In DNA form, the CDR3 reads TGTGCCAGCAGCACCGGGGACCACCCGGGAGTTCACAATGAGCAGTTCTTC. Protein sequence: CASSTGDHPGVHNEQFF.

This clonotype showed up many times. This chain links TRBV28 with TRBJ1-4; no clear D gene. The germline V gene encodes CDR1 MDHEN and CDR2 SYDVKM. With 5 bases removed from V and 7 bases from J, the gap between germline ends came to 11 bases. The CDR3 sequence is 13 residues long. Here the CDR3 DNA reads TGTGCCAGCAGTACCCCCAGTAGTGAAAAACTGTTTTTT. Encoded protein: CASSTPSSEKLFF.

The chain combines TRBV7-8 with TRBJ2-3, with TRBD2 matching over 7 bases. The trim removed 6 bases at V and 0 bases at J, leaving 9 bases unmatched. Per germline, CDR1 SGHVS and CDR2 FQNEAQ. The CDR3 is 16 amino acids. CDR3 sequence reads: CASSESGGSSTDTQYF. The CDR3 nucleotides are TGTGCCAGCAGTGAAAGTGGCGGGAGTAGCACAGATACGCAGTATTTT.

This clonotype was seen ten or more times. The chain joins TRBV24-1 to TRBJ2-1; 8 bases are a match to TRBD2. The CDR3 has 17 residues. Germline lookup yields CDR1 KGHDR and CDR2 SFDVKD. The trim removed 2 bases at V and 2 bases at J, leaving 7 bases unmatched. This CDR3 is CATSDSSGRSPYNEQFF. CDR3 coding DNA: TGTGCCACCAGTGATTCGAGCGGGAGATCGCCCTACAATGAGCAGTTCTTC.

In its sample, this clonotype was seen many times. The rearrangement uses TRBV27 and TRBJ2-7, with D perhaps matching TRBD2 (6 bases). V lost 5 bases and J lost 0, with 11 bases in between. This CDR3 has 14 amino acids. Germline CDR1 and CDR2: MNHEY and SMNVEV (reference sequence). CDR3 sequence: CASSTGSRSYEQYF. In DNA form, the CDR3 reads TGTGCCAGCAGTACCGGGAGCCGCTCCTACGAGCAGTACTTC.

In this sample, this clonotype turned up many times. This chain uses TRBV24-1 with TRBJ1-2; D is ambiguous. V was pared by 3 bases and J by 2 bases, with 9 bases between. Germline assignment: CDR1 KGHDR and CDR2 SFDVKD. The CDR3 has 14 residues. CDR3 loop: CATSDPGRNYGYTF. The CDR3, as DNA: TGTGCCACCAGTGATCCCGGCCGGAACTATGGCTACACCTTC.

This clonotype was counted only a few times. This sequence joins TRBV19 and TRBJ2-7; 8 nucleotides align to TRBD1. Germline CDR1 reads LNHDA; CDR2 reads SQIVND (reference sequence). The V and J ends lost 8 bases and 4 bases, in that order; junction bases with no gene match: 4. CDR3 length equals 12 residues. CDR3 nucleotide sequence: TGTGCCAGTCAGGGGGCAGGGTACGAGCAGTACTTC. This codes for CASQGAGYEQYF.

V gene TRBV14 combines with J gene TRBJ2-5; TRBD2 agrees at 7 bases. The CDR3 length is 16 residues. CDR1 is SGHDN, CDR2 FVKESK, per germline. The V gene end was trimmed by 2 bases and the J gene end by 5 bases; junction bases not matched to a gene: 11. CDR3 region: CASSQRSGLTRETQYF. CDR3 sequence (DNA): TGTGCCAGCAGCCAAAGATCGGGACTAACCCGGGAGACCCAGTACTTC.

This sequence joins TRBV7-9 and TRBJ2-3, with TRBD2 identical over 8 bases. Looked up from germline, CDR1 is SEHNR and CDR2 is FQNEAQ (reference sequence). V was clipped by 7 bases and J by 6 bases; unmatched bases: 12. The CDR3 is 15 residues long. CDR3 bases: TGTGCCAGCATCTCCGTGACGGGAGGGCTGGATACGCAGTATTTT. Residues: CASISVTGGLDTQYF.

This clonotype occurred a few times. The V call is TRBV16, the J call TRBJ1-4, with no clear D. Germline-derived CDR1 and CDR2 are KGHSY and FQNENV. Trimming took 3 bases from V and 7 from J, leaving 12 bases between them. There are 14 residues in the CDR3. This CDR3 reads CASSHSQVREKLFF. CDR3 bases: TGTGCCAGCAGCCATAGCCAGGTTCGTGAAAAACTGTTTTTT.

V is TRBV28 and J is TRBJ2-6, with D hard to call. This CDR3 is 15 amino acids long. Trimming removed 2 bases at V and 0 bases at J, with 5 bases between. The V gene's germline CDR1 is MDHEN and CDR2 SYDVKM. The CDR3 spells CASSLPNSGANVLTF. CDR3 nucleotide sequence: TGTGCCAGCAGTTTACCTAACTCTGGGGCCAACGTCCTGACTTTC.

This clonotype was recorded many times. The chain uses TRBV27 and TRBJ2-7, with TRBD1 identical over 7 bases. Germline values: CDR1 MNHEY, CDR2 SMNVEV (reference sequence). V lost 2 bases, J lost 0 bases, and 4 bases stayed unmatched. This CDR3 is built from 15 residues. CDR3 bases: TGTGCCAGCAGTTTAAGGGGACAGAGCTCCTACGAGCAGTACTTC. The encoded protein is CASSLRGQSSYEQYF.

This chain links TRBV5-1 with TRBJ2-3; possibly TRBD1 for D (5 bases). The V end lost 0 bases, the J end lost 4 bases, and 18 bases lay between the germline ends. Germline V CDR1 and CDR2: SGHRS, YFSETQ. The CDR3 length is 17 residues. The CDR3 region is CASSLAASRRGADTQYF. In DNA, the CDR3 is TGCGCCAGCAGCTTGGCCGCCTCCCGAAGGGGCGCAGATACGCAGTATTTT.

This clonotype was recorded a few times. This sequence joins TRBV9 and TRBJ2-7; 9 bases fit TRBD2. CDR1 SGDLS and CDR2 YYNGEE come from the germline V gene. J lost 5 bases, V lost 3 bases, and 15 bases had no gene match. The CDR3 totals 17 residues. CDR3 in DNA: TGTGCCAGCAGCGCCGACGTTACGGCGGGAGGGCCAGACGAGCAGTACTTC. It yields the protein CASSADVTAGGPDEQYF.

There are many counts of this clonotype. This chain uses TRBV7-9 with TRBJ2-7, with 9 positions matching TRBD1. The germline gives CDR1 SEHNR, CDR2 FQNEAQ (reference sequence). J gave up 2 bases and V 5 bases, and 4 bases lay outside the gene matches. The CDR3 covers 14 residues. The CDR3 loop reads CASSIGTGPYEQYF. CDR3 DNA sequence: TGTGCCAGCAGCATCGGGACAGGGCCCTACGAGCAGTACTTC.

This clonotype was recorded a few times. The rearrangement joins TRBV6-2 or TRBV6-3 to TRBJ2-5; tentatively, D is TRBD1 (6 bases). CDR1 and CDR2 from the germline V gene are MNHEY and SVGEGT. With 2 bases removed from V and 4 bases from J, the gap between germline ends came to 14 bases. The CDR3 is 15 amino acids. The CDR3 DNA reads as TGTGCCAGCAGTTACGGGGCAGGGGAAGGAGAGACCCAGTACTTC. Its protein is CASSYGAGEGETQYF.

This clonotype has at least ten counts. V usage is TRBV7-3 and J usage is TRBJ1-1; unclear D gene. The CDR3 is made up of 16 amino acids. Germline lookup yields CDR1 SGHTA and CDR2 FQGTGA. Trimming took 5 bases from V and 0 from J, leaving 16 bases between them. The CDR3 spells CASSPEPGVMNTEAFF. DNA of the CDR3: TGTGCCAGCAGCCCCGAACCGGGAGTCATGAACACTGAAGCTTTCTTT.